One and the same sample provided the 4 T cell receptor beta chains below, sequenced in a study of T cells in narcolepsy. The protocol was immunoSEQ multiplex PCR, while the TCRdb copy is restricted to in-frame clones and leaves out a portion. This sample has more than 8,000 clones, with 65% to 80% found just once. The sequenced material came from CD45RA- memory CD8+ T cells from PBMCs. The receptor set was obtained from a human donor with narcolepsy.

This clone has only a few counts. The chain has TRBV30 and TRBJ1-2; D possibly corresponds to TRBD1 (6 bases). The germline CDR1 and CDR2 sequences are GTSNPN and SVGIG (reference sequence). The V end was cut by 5 bases, the J end by 5 bases, with 21 bases between. This CDR3 is 15 amino acids long. The CDR3 nucleotides read TGTGCCTGGGAGGACTTGGACAGTGCCAATTATGGCTACACCTTC. It is translated as CAWEDLDSANYGYTF.

This chain links TRBV7-9 with TRBJ2-3; 12 bases agree with TRBD2. Per the germline V gene, CDR1 is SEHNR and CDR2 is FQNEAQ (reference sequence). This CDR3 comprises 16 residues. The ends lost 5 bases at V and 2 bases at J; junction bases unmatched: 5. CDR3 nucleotide sequence: TGTGCCAGCAGCCCCCGGACTAGCGGGAACACAGATACGCAGTATTTT. Translated: CASSPRTSGNTDTQYF.

This clone has only one observation. The rearrangement links TRBV28 to TRBJ1-2; 8 nucleotides agree with TRBD1. In germline, CDR1 is MDHEN, CDR2 SYDVKM. V trimming: 3 bases; J trimming: 8 bases; junction bases outside the gene matches: 8. The CDR3 extends over 14 amino acids. CDR3: CASSFLDRVEGYTF. The CDR3 DNA reads as TGTGCCAGCAGTTTCCTGGACAGGGTAGAGGGCTACACCTTC.

This clone has only one observation. The CDR3 coding sequence is TGTGCCAGCAGTCAAACTTCCGATACGCAGTATTTT. Translation: CASSQTSDTQYF. This chain links TRBV28 with TRBJ2-3; D unclear. Germline CDR1 is MDHEN and CDR2 is SYDVKM. The CDR3 has 12 residues. V was clipped by 5 bases and J by 6 bases, with 9 bases between them.